The T cell receptor (beta chain) under discussion was sequenced for a study of shared clonotypes between healthy human individuals. V was clipped by 6 bases and J by 4 bases, with 21 bases between them. CDR3 length equals 15 residues. CDR1 and CDR2 from the germline V gene are SQVTM and ANQGSEA. Produced via immunoSEQ multiplex PCR; TCRdb's table is partial and in-frame only. The sample has more than 1,200,000 clones, less than 99% seen once; the top ten hold approximately 0.38%. Sequenced: naive CD4+ T cells sorted from blood. Subset given: CD45RA+ positively selected. The receptor comes from a man under 40 in good health. The chain couples TRBV29-1 to TRBJ1-2; perhaps TRBD1 as D (6 bases). CDR3 nucleotide sequence: TGCAGCGTATTTGGGCCCCTGACAGGCTCCTATGGCTACACCTTC. Protein product: CSVFGPLTGSYGYTF. Based on the CDR3 plus reference TRBV29-1 and TRBJ1-2, the full variable domain is SAVISQKPSRDICQRGTSLTIQCQVDSQVTMMFWYRQQPGQSLTLIATANQGSEATYESGFVIDKFPISRPNLTFSTLTVSNMSPEDSSIYLCSVFGPLTGSYGYTFGSGTRLTVV.